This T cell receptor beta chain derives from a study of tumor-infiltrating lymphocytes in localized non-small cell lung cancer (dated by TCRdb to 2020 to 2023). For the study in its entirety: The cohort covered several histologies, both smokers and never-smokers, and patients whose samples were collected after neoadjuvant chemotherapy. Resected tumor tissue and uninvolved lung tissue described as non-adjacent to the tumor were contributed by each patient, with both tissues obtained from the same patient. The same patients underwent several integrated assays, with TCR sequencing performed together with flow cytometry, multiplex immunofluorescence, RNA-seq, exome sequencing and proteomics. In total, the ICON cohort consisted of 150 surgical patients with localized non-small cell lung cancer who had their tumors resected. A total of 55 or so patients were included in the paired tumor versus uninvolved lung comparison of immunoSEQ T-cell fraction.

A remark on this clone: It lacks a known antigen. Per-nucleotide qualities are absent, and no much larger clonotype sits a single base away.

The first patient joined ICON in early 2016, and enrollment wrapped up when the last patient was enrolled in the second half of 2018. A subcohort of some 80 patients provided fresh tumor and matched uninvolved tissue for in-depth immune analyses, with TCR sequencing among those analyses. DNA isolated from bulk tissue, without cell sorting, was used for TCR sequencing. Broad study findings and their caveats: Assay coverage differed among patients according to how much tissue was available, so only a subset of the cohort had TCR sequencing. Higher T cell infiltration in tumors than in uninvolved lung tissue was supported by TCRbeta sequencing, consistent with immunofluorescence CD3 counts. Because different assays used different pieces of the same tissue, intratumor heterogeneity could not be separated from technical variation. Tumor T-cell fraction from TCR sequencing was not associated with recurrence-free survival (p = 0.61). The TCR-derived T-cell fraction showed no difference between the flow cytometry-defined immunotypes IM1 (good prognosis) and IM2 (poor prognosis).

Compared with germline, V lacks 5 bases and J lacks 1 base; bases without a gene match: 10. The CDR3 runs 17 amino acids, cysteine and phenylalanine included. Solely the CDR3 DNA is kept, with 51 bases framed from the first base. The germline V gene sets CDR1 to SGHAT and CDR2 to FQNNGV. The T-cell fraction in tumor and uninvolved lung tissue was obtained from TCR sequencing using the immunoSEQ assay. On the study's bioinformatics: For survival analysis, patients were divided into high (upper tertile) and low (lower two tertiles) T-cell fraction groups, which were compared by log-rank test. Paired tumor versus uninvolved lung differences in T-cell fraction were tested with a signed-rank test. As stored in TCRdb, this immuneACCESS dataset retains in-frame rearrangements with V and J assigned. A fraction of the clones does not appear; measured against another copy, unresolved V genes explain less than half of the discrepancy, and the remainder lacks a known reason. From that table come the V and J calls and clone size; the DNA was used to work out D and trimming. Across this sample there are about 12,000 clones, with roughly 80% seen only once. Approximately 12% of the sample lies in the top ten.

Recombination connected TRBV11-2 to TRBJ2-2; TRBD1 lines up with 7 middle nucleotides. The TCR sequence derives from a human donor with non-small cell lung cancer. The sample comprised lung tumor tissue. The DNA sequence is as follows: TGTGCCAGCAGCCCTCACATACGGACAGGGAACACCGGGGAGCTGTTTTTT. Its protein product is CASSPHIRTGNTGELFF.